These 30 T cell receptor gamma chains were all obtained from the same sample, sequenced in a study of gamma delta lymphoproliferative disorders and STAT genes. The receptor sequences were amplified from genomic DNA of peripheral blood mononuclear cells. TCRdb processed the multiplex PCR reads again with the CATT caller. The data show some 2,600 gamma-chain clones, roughly 18% seen once. Sequenced: blood. The receptors stem from a human donor with gamma-delta T-cell large granular lymphocyte leukemia.

This clone has only a few counts. The chain has TRGV10 and TRGJ1 or TRGJ2. The J gene, left out of TCRdb, was set here by checking the DNA against germline. TRGV10 is an ORF, and what it does is uncertain. The CDR3 extends over 16 amino acids. With V trimmed by 8 bases and J by 2 bases, 16 bases remained unmatched. The CDR3 region is CAAWTTERVHYYKKLF. As DNA, the CDR3 is TGTGCTGCGTGGACAACTGAGAGGGTCCATTATTATAAGAAACTCTTT.

This clone was detected a few times. The genes are TRGV3 and TRGJ1 or TRGJ2. Here the J gene was assigned by germline matching of the DNA, as TCRdb has none. The germline V gene encodes CDR1 VTNTFY and CDR2 YDVSTARD (reference sequence). V dropped 5 bases and J dropped 1; count of bases not matched to a gene: 8. This CDR3 has 14 amino acids. The CDR3 coding sequence is TGTGCCACCTGGGTCCCGCCCAATTATTATAAGAAACTCTTT. Protein: CATWVPPNYYKKLF.

Only a few counts were recorded for this clone. The CDR3 nucleotides read TGTGCCACCTGGGACGGGCGGAGTAGTGATTGGATCAAGACGTTT. As protein: CATWDGRSSDWIKTF. This chain links TRGV2 with TRGJP2. No J gene is reported in TCRdb; it was inferred here by comparing the DNA with germline. V shed 0 bases and J 2 bases; nucleotides not matched to a gene: 3. The CDR3 extends over 15 amino acids. Germline-derived CDR1 and CDR2 are EGSNGY and YDSYNSKV.

CDR3 region: CATWDPIGYYKKLF. The CDR3 DNA is TGTGCCACCTGGGATCCGATAGGCTATTATAAGAAACTCTTT. The V and J genes are TRGV8 and TRGJ1 or TRGJ2. Since TCRdb gives no J gene, matching the DNA to germline was used here to assign it. This CDR3 is built from 14 residues. V lost 3 bases to trimming and J lost 4 bases; unmatched junction nucleotides: 9. CDR1 is VENAVY and CDR2 is YDSYNSRV in the germline V gene.

The J gene is TRGJ1 or TRGJ2, the V gene TRGV9. TCRdb gives no J gene; it was assigned here by matching the DNA to germline. This CDR3 has 11 residues. Trimming took 10 bases from V and 3 from J; bases not matched to a gene: 6. Germline V CDR1 and CDR2: GITISATS, ISYDGTV (reference sequence). The CDR3 region is CAFPSYYKKLF. CDR3 in DNA: TGTGCCTTCCCATCTTATTATAAGAAACTCTTT.

This chain joins TRGV5 and TRGJ1 or TRGJ2. TCRdb is silent on the J gene; assignment here came from matching the DNA to germline. This CDR3 has 16 amino acids. CDR1 and CDR2 (germline): VINAFY, YDVSNSKD. Trimming cost V 3 bases and J 12 bases; bases outside gene matches: 23. The CDR3 region is CATWDGLPTIKSGKLF. The CDR3, as DNA: TGTGCCACCTGGGACGGGCTCCCCACGATTAAAAGTGGGAAACTCTTT.

By share of the sample, this clone is medium-sized (0.01 to 0.1%). The V call is TRGV10, the J call TRGJ1 or TRGJ2. Because TCRdb records no J gene, it was assigned here through a match of the DNA to germline. TRGV10 is an ORF, and what it does is uncertain. After removal of 8 bases from V and 3 bases from J, the junction contained 2 bases not matched to a gene. This CDR3 spans 11 amino acids. The CDR3 DNA is TGTGCTGCGTGGATTTATTATAAGAAACTCTTT. Translation: CAAWIYYKKLF.

V and J are TRGV2 and TRGJ1 or TRGJ2. Matching the DNA to germline supplied the J gene, which TCRdb does not give. CDR1 EGSNGY and CDR2 YDSYNSKV come from the germline V gene. This CDR3 is 11 amino acids long. The V gene end was trimmed by 5 bases and the J gene end by 7 bases; junction bases not matched to a gene: 5. The CDR3 here is CATWVPYKKLF. In nucleotides, the CDR3 is TGTGCCACCTGGGTCCCATATAAGAAACTCTTT.

By share of the sample, this clone is medium-sized. V is TRGV10 and J is TRGJP1. Assignment of the J gene here rests on matching the DNA to germline, because TCRdb gives none. TRGV10 is classed as an ORF, of uncertain function. Trimming took 9 bases from V and 6 from J; bases not matched to a gene: 8. The CDR3 has 13 amino acids. As DNA, the CDR3 is TGTGCTGCGTGTTGTCCGGCTGGTTGGTTCAAGATATTT. Translated: CAACCPAGWFKIF.

The CDR3 here is CACWIRHYYKKLF. As DNA, the CDR3 is TGTGCCTGCTGGATTAGGCACTATTATAAGAAACTCTTT. V gene TRGV11 combines with J gene TRGJ1 or TRGJ2. No J gene is reported in TCRdb; it was inferred here by comparing the DNA with germline. TRGV11 belongs to the ORF category, with a function that is uncertain. The CDR3 runs 13 residues. V dropped 0 bases and J dropped 4; count of bases not matched to a gene: 0.

V is TRGV9 and J is TRGJ1 or TRGJ2. The J gene, not given by TCRdb, was assigned here from a germline match of the nucleotide sequence. The CDR3 is made up of 9 amino acids. Trimming removed 11 bases from V and 9 bases from J; junction bases left unmatched: 7. Per germline, CDR1 GITISATS and CDR2 ISYDGTV (reference sequence). The CDR3 region has the DNA TGTGCCTGGAGGACTAAGAAACTCTTT. This sequence encodes CAWRTKKLF.

The rearrangement uses TRGV3 and TRGJ1 or TRGJ2. Here the J gene was assigned by germline matching of the DNA, as TCRdb has none. Per the germline V gene, CDR1 is VTNTFY and CDR2 is YDVSTARD (reference sequence). The CDR3 runs to 17 residues. V shed 0 bases, J shed 1 base, and the junction held 12 bases outside the gene matches. CDR3 loop: CATWDRRRPPNYYKKLF. CDR3 nucleotide sequence: TGTGCCACCTGGGACAGGCGACGGCCCCCCAATTATTATAAGAAACTCTTT.

The chain employs TRGV9 and TRGJ1 or TRGJ2. In the absence of a J gene in TCRdb, the DNA was matched to germline to assign it here. J lost 1 base, V lost 3 bases, and 3 bases had no gene match. This CDR3 is built from 13 residues. The germline gives CDR1 GITISATS, CDR2 ISYDGTV (reference sequence). The CDR3, as DNA: TGTGCCTTGTGGGAGCCCAATTATTATAAGAAACTCTTT. It specifies CALWEPNYYKKLF.

The J gene is TRGJP1, the V gene TRGV11. TCRdb is silent on the J gene; assignment here came from matching the DNA to germline. TRGV11 has ORF status, its function being uncertain. V shed 12 bases, J shed 7 bases, and the junction held 5 bases outside the gene matches. This CDR3 is 11 amino acids long. The chain's CDR3 is CACLNGWFKIF. The CDR3 DNA is TGTGCCTGCCTCAATGGTTGGTTCAAGATATTT.

As to this clone: In the same sample, other DNA sequences code for this CDR3. V gene TRGV4 combines with J gene TRGJ1 or TRGJ2. The J gene, missing from TCRdb, was assigned here through DNA to germline matching. The CDR3 has 13 residues. The ends lost 4 bases at V and 3 bases at J; junction bases unmatched: 6. Germline V gene lookup returns CDR1 EGSTGY and CDR2 YDSYTSSV. Here the CDR3 reads CATWDGAYYKKLF. DNA for the CDR3: TGTGCCACCTGGGACGGGGCTTATTATAAGAAACTCTTT.

This clone was seen a handful of times. The DNA for the CDR3 is TGTGCCTTGTGGGACCAAAGCACTGGTTGGTTCAAGATATTT. As protein: CALWDQSTGWFKIF. The chain uses TRGV9 and TRGJP1. TCRdb leaves out the J gene; it was filled in here by matching the DNA to germline. Trimming took 4 bases from V and 4 from J; bases not matched to a gene: 6. Germline CDR1 is GITISATS and CDR2 is ISYDGTV (reference sequence). CDR3 size: 14 residues.

This rearrangement joins TRGV4 to TRGJ1 or TRGJ2. As TCRdb names no J gene, one was assigned here on the basis of a DNA match to germline. The CDR3 totals 11 residues. The V gene's germline CDR1 is EGSTGY and CDR2 YDSYTSSV. The V segment lost 3 bases and the J segment 11 bases; nucleotides outside the gene matches: 7. CDR3 protein: CATWDFRQKLF. The CDR3 DNA sequence: TGTGCCACCTGGGATTTCCGTCAGAAACTCTTT.

This clone was counted between two and nine times. V usage is TRGV8 and J usage is TRGJ1 or TRGJ2. TCRdb lists no J gene, so it was determined here by aligning the DNA to germline. V dropped 0 bases and J dropped 7; count of bases not matched to a gene: 6. Germline values: CDR1 VENAVY, CDR2 YDSYNSRV. The CDR3 totals 13 residues. In nucleotides, the CDR3 is TGTGCCACCTGGGATAGGCCGGGGTATAAGAAACTCTTT. Translation: CATWDRPGYKKLF.

V gene TRGV9 combines with J gene TRGJ1 or TRGJ2. TCRdb carries no J gene annotation; the J gene was assigned here by matching the DNA with germline. This CDR3 is built from 15 residues. Germline CDR1 is GITISATS and CDR2 is ISYDGTV (reference sequence). With V trimmed by 1 base and J by 3 bases, 9 bases remained unmatched. CDR3 nucleotide sequence: TGTGCCTTGTGGGAGGTTCGTGGCCGTTATTATAAGAAACTCTTT. It codes for CALWEVRGRYYKKLF.

This rearrangement joins TRGV8 to TRGJ1 or TRGJ2. The J gene was not available in TCRdb and was assigned here by matching the DNA to germline segments. Unmatched junction bases numbered 3, after V lost 2 bases and J lost 5 bases. From germline, CDR1 is VENAVY and CDR2 YDSYNSRV. The CDR3 contains 12 residues. The CDR3 sequence: CATWDINYKKLF. The CDR3 nucleotides read TGTGCCACCTGGGATATCAATTATAAGAAACTCTTT.

This clone occurred a few times. The chain carries TRGV10 and TRGJ1 or TRGJ2. Here the J gene came from matching the DNA to germline, since TCRdb omits it. TRGV10 is sorted into the ORF group, with uncertain function. With 8 bases clipped from V and 0 bases from J, the junction kept 5 bases outside the gene matches. The CDR3 is 13 amino acids. CDR3 bases: TGTGCTGCGTGGGACCGGAATTATTATAAGAAACTCTTT. This encodes CAAWDRNYYKKLF.

This clone came up a few times. The identical CDR3 is also encoded by other nucleotide sequences in the sample. This chain uses TRGV4 with TRGJ1 or TRGJ2. TCRdb offers no J gene call, so here the DNA was matched to germline to obtain one. The germline CDR1 and CDR2 sequences are EGSTGY and YDSYTSSV. J gave up 1 base and V 1 base, and 4 bases lay outside the gene matches. CDR3 length: 14 amino acids. The CDR3 here is CATWDGPNYYKKLF. The CDR3 DNA follows: TGTGCCACCTGGGATGGCCCTAATTATTATAAGAAACTCTTT.

Only a few counts were recorded for this clone. At one boundary the junction diverges from the germline segment, which might be a read error. The gene calls are TRGV10 and TRGJP1. TCRdb is silent on the J gene; assignment here came from matching the DNA to germline. TRGV10 is an open reading frame whose function is uncertain. The CDR3 runs to 16 residues. The chain's CDR3 is CAAWEPLDTNGWFKIF. CDR3 in DNA: TGTGCTGCGTGGGAGCCCCTAGATACCAATGGTTGGTTCAAGATATTT.

This clone is categorized as medium-sized (0.01 to 0.1%). This chain joins TRGV10 and TRGJ1 or TRGJ2. TCRdb lists no J gene, so it was determined here by aligning the DNA to germline. TRGV10 belongs to the ORF category, with a function that is uncertain. This CDR3 comprises 12 residues. With V trimmed by 8 bases and J by 10 bases, 12 bases remained unmatched. The CDR3 reads CAAWDSKVKKLF. The CDR3 DNA reads TGTGCTGCGTGGGATAGTAAGGTAAAGAAACTCTTT.

This clone occurred a few times. A single base is all that separates this from a far larger clone, so a read error is likely. Other DNA sequences in this sample translate to the same CDR3. V usage is TRGV9 and J usage is TRGJP. No J gene is reported in TCRdb; it was inferred here by comparing the DNA with germline. This CDR3 has 16 amino acids. CDR1 is GITISATS and CDR2 is ISYDGTV in the germline V gene (reference sequence). CDR3 protein: CALWEVRELGKKIKVF. The CDR3 coding sequence is TGTGCCTTGTGGGAGGTGCGAGAGTTGGGTAAAAAAATCAAGGTATTT.

By share, this clone ranks as medium-sized. CDR3 DNA sequence: TGTGCCACCTGGGACGGGCCATCAGAATGGATCAAGACGTTT. Protein: CATWDGPSEWIKTF. The chain carries TRGV4 and TRGJP2. The J gene, left out of TCRdb, was set here by checking the DNA against germline. In germline, CDR1 is EGSTGY, CDR2 YDSYTSSV. The junction had 13 bases not matched to a gene; V was cut back by 4 bases and J by 11 bases. The CDR3 is 14 residues long.

This chain uses TRGV4 with TRGJ1 or TRGJ2. Since TCRdb gives no J gene, matching the DNA to germline was used here to assign it. Germline V gene data show CDR1 as EGSTGY and CDR2 as YDSYTSSV. CDR3 length equals 13 residues. V dropped 4 bases and J dropped 4; count of bases not matched to a gene: 7. The CDR3 reads CATWDGKYYKKLF. CDR3 bases: TGTGCCACCTGGGACGGTAAATATTATAAGAAACTCTTT.

This clone was recorded a few times. The chain has TRGV2 and TRGJP2. Here the J gene was assigned by germline matching of the DNA, as TCRdb has none. With V trimmed by 0 bases and J by 2 bases, 9 bases remained unmatched. Germline V gene sequence: CDR1 EGSNGY, CDR2 YDSYNSKV. The length of the CDR3 is 17 residues. Here the CDR3 DNA reads TGTGCCACCTGGGACGGGAGAAAACCGAGTAGTGATTGGATCAAGACGTTT. This translates into CATWDGRKPSSDWIKTF.

For this clone: A much larger clone lies one base from this, so it may be a read error. Other DNA sequences of this sample code for an identical CDR3. DNA of the CDR3: TGCGCCACCTGGGATAGTTATTATAAGAAACTCTTT. Translated: CATWDSYYKKLF. V and J are TRGV8 and TRGJ1 or TRGJ2. The J gene was not available in TCRdb and was assigned here by matching the DNA to germline segments. The CDR3 consists of 12 residues. CDR1 and CDR2 from the germline V gene are VENAVY and YDSYNSRV.

The chain links TRGV8 to TRGJP2. In the absence of a J gene in TCRdb, the DNA was matched to germline to assign it here. This CDR3 contains 15 residues. Germline values: CDR1 VENAVY, CDR2 YDSYNSRV. Trimming cost V 2 bases and J 4 bases; bases outside gene matches: 7. CDR3 DNA sequence: TGTGCCACCTGGGATAAGGTTTTTAGTGATTGGATCAAGACGTTT. It translates to CATWDKVFSDWIKTF.